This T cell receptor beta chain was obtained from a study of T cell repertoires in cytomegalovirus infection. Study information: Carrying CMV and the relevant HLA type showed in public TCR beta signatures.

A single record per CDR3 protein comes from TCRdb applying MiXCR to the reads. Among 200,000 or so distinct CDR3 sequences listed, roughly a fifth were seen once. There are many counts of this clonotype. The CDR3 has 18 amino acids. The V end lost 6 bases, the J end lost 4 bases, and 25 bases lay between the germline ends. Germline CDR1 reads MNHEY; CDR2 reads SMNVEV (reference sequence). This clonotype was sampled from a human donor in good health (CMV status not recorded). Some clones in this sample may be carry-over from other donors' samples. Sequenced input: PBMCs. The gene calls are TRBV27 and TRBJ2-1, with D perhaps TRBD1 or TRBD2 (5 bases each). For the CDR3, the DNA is TGTGCCAGCAGCCTCAAGATGGTACACCGGGGCCCTTACAATGAGCAGTTCTTC. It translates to CASSLKMVHRGPYNEQFF.